The 12 T cell receptor beta chains below come from one sample, sequenced in a study of blood T cell repertoires in COVID-19. Clones were sequenced by immunoSEQ multiplex PCR, and TCRdb holds only the in-frame ones, with some missing. The table lists over 250,000 clones, approximately 90% of them singletons, with around 2% in the top ten. Sample: PBMCs or T cells enriched from blood (not recorded which). These receptors came from a woman aged 55-69 years in a cohort exposed to, infected with or recovered from COVID-19 (not recorded which).

This chain uses TRBV28 with TRBJ1-6; TRBD1 matches at 10 bases. The germline V gene encodes CDR1 MDHEN and CDR2 SYDVKM. The J segment lost 9 bases and the V segment lost 6 bases, leaving 5 bases of the junction unmatched. The CDR3 has 14 amino acids. CDR3 amino acids: CASRGGQGFSPLHF. Written as DNA, the CDR3 is TGTGCCAGCAGGGGGGGACAGGGGTTTTCACCCCTCCACTTT. The whole variable domain, filled in from reference TRBV28 and TRBJ1-6, reads DVKVTQSSRYLVKRTGEKVFLECVQDMDHENMFWYRQDPGLGLRLIYFSYDVKMKEKGDIPEGYSVSREKKERFSLILESASTNQTSMYLCASRGGQGFSPLHFGNGTRLTVT.

The rearrangement joins TRBV29-1 to TRBJ2-1; TRBD1 aligns across 8 bases. The CDR3 is made up of 13 amino acids. Germline V lookup: CDR1 SQVTM, CDR2 ANQGSEA. The V segment lost 7 bases and the J segment 7 bases; nucleotides outside the gene matches: 9. CDR3 residues: CSARTGSRNEQFF. The CDR3 nucleotides are TGCAGCGCCAGGACAGGGTCAAGGAATGAGCAGTTCTTC.

This rearrangement joins TRBV6-6 to TRBJ1-4; 8 nucleotides align to TRBD1. Germline CDR1 reads MNHNY; CDR2 reads SVGAGI (reference sequence). After removal of 5 bases from V and 6 bases from J, the junction contained 5 bases not matched to a gene. CDR3 size: 14 residues. Here the CDR3 reads CASSKQGVDEKLFF. The CDR3 DNA reads TGTGCCAGCAGTAAACAGGGGGTTGATGAAAAACTGTTTTTT.

The gene calls are TRBV7-9 and TRBJ2-1; 9 bases fit TRBD1. The CDR3 is 14 amino acids. In germline, CDR1 is SEHNR, CDR2 FQNEAQ (reference sequence). The junction had 1 base not matched to a gene; V was cut back by 4 bases and J by 3 bases. Written as DNA, the CDR3 is TGTGCCAGCAGCTCGGACAGGGGCTACAATGAGCAGTTCTTC. Residues: CASSSDRGYNEQFF.

V gene TRBV5-6 combines with J gene TRBJ2-7, with 7 bases lining up with TRBD1. The CDR3 contains 13 residues. Germline CDR1 is SGHDT and CDR2 is YYEEEE. V shed 4 bases and J 3 bases; nucleotides not matched to a gene: 4. The CDR3 DNA is TGTGCCAGCAGCGTCGACAGGGACTACGAGCAGTACTTC. It is translated as CASSVDRDYEQYF.

The chain links TRBV7-2 to TRBJ1-6, with a tentative D call TRBD1 (6 bases). In germline, CDR1 is SGHTA, CDR2 FQGNSA. This CDR3 has 13 amino acids. V was pared by 5 bases and J by 10 bases, with 12 bases between. CDR3 protein: CASSPRQESPLHF. CDR3 DNA: TGTGCCAGCAGCCCAAGACAGGAATCACCCCTCCACTTT.

This sequence joins TRBV6-5 and TRBJ2-7; D perhaps matches TRBD1 (6 bases). Germline V CDR1 and CDR2: MNHEY, SVGAGI. Trimming took off 6 bases at V and 0 bases at J, with 15 bases between the two ends. CDR3 length equals 15 residues. The CDR3 DNA is TGTGCCAGCAGACTCAGAGACAGGCGCTCCTACGAGCAGTACTTC. This gives the protein CASRLRDRRSYEQYF.

The chain combines TRBV18 with TRBJ1-1; 8 bases are shared with TRBD1. V lost 3 bases, J lost 3 bases, and 12 bases stayed unmatched. The CDR3 extends over 17 amino acids. The germline CDR1 and CDR2 sequences are KGHSH and LQKENI. CDR3 in amino acids: CASSPLPGQGSDTEAFF. The CDR3 DNA sequence: TGTGCCAGCTCACCCCTCCCCGGACAGGGTTCGGACACTGAAGCTTTCTTT.

V is TRBV7-3 and J is TRBJ2-1; 13 positions match TRBD2. After removal of 5 bases from V and 10 bases from J, the junction contained 11 bases not matched to a gene. The CDR3 spans 16 residues. Germline values: CDR1 SGHTA, CDR2 FQGTGA. The CDR3 here is CASSPGRTSGSREQFF. The CDR3 nucleotides read TGTGCCAGCAGCCCCGGGCGGACTAGCGGGAGCCGGGAGCAGTTCTTC.

The chain is built from TRBV24-1 and TRBJ2-7, with a weak D call TRBD1 (6 bases). Germline V CDR1 and CDR2: KGHDR, SFDVKD. V was pared by 7 bases and J by 1 base, with 7 bases between. The CDR3 is 12 amino acids. DNA of the CDR3: TGTGCCACCAGCAGGGGATCCTACGAGCAGTACTTC. It yields the protein CATSRGSYEQYF.

This clone was seen once. The V gene is TRBV9, the J gene TRBJ2-3; 14 bases fit TRBD2. CDR3 length equals 20 residues. Germline V CDR1 and CDR2: SGDLS, YYNGEE. The J segment lost 0 bases and the V segment lost 4 bases, leaving 13 bases of the junction unmatched. For the CDR3, the DNA is TGTGCCAGCAGCCCACGGACTAGCGGGAGGCGATTCTCTAGCACAGATACGCAGTATTTT. As protein: CASSPRTSGRRFSSTDTQYF.

This chain links TRBV10-3 with TRBJ2-3; TRBD2 might be the D (6 bases). V lost 2 bases and J 1 base, leaving 10 bases between the germline ends. The CDR3 loop spans 15 amino acids. Germline V gene sequence: CDR1 ENHRY, CDR2 SYGVKD. CDR3 in amino acids: CAISENTGGTDTQYF. Here the CDR3 DNA reads TGTGCCATCAGTGAGAATACGGGAGGCACAGATACGCAGTATTTT.